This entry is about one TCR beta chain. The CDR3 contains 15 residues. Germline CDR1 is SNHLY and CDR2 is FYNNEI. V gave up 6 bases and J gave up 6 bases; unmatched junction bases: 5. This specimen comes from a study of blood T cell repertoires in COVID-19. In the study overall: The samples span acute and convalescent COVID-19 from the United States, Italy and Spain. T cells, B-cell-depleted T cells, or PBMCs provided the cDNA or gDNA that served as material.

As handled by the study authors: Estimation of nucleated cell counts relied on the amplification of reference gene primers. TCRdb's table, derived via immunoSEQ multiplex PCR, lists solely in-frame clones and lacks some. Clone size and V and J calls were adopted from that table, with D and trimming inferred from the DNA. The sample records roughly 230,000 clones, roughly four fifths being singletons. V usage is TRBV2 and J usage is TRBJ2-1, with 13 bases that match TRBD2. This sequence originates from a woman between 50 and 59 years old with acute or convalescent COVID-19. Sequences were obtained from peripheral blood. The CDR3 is CASRGRTSGGNEQFF. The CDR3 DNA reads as TGTGCCAGCAGAGGCAGGACTAGCGGGGGCAATGAGCAGTTCTTC.